What follows are 8 T cell receptor beta chains derived from one specimen sequenced in a study of blood T cells in healthy people across ages. Alongside a J-beta primer mix, a sample-barcoded 5' primer served in a second PCR lasting about 7 to 11 cycles. TCRdb re-called the 5' RACE reads through MiXCR, storing one row per CDR3 protein. The sample carries 800,000 or so distinct CDR3 sequences, 20% to 30% recorded once. These data were also filed under a second study, of T cells of mothers and their children.

The sample taken for sequencing was blood. These receptors all come from a boy aged 5-17 years in good health.

The J gene is TRBJ2-1, the V gene TRBV7-2; maybe TRBD1 (5 bases). Matching the DNA end better, TRBJ2-5 makes the J call doubtful. Looked up from germline, CDR1 is SGHTA and CDR2 is FQGNSA. The CDR3 has 15 residues. CDR3 nucleotides: TGTGCCAGCAGCTTAGGGAGCCCAGGGATAAAGACCCAGTACTTC. Amino acid sequence: CASSLGSPGIKTQYF.

The chain recombines TRBV5-1 with TRBJ1-2, with a tentative D call TRBD1 (5 bases). The CDR3 runs 11 residues. The germline V gene encodes CDR1 SGHRS and CDR2 YFSETQ. The V gene lost 7 bases and the J gene lost 4 bases, with 8 bases spanning the gap. The CDR3 loop is CASGGSYGYTF. For the CDR3, the DNA is TGCGCCAGCGGGGGGTCCTATGGCTACACCTTC.

The chain joins TRBV6-5 to TRBJ2-1; 9 bases agree with TRBD2. CDR3 length equals 14 residues. V lost 3 bases, J lost 10 bases, and 7 bases stayed unmatched. Germline CDR1 reads MNHEY; CDR2 reads SVGAGI. The CDR3 loop is CASSYFSGSPEQFF. The CDR3 nucleotides are TGTGCCAGCAGTTATTTTAGCGGGAGCCCCGAGCAGTTCTTC.

The sample holds a few counts of this clonotype. The rearrangement links TRBV28 to TRBJ2-3; 10 bases are shared with TRBD2. The germline CDR1 and CDR2 sequences are MDHEN and SYDVKM. V lost 3 bases to trimming and J lost 4 bases; unmatched junction nucleotides: 7. This CDR3 region has 16 residues. The CDR3 DNA follows: TGTGCCAGCAGTTTTCACAGCGGGGGGGCCCCAGATACGCAGTATTTT. Amino acids: CASSFHSGGAPDTQYF.

The sample holds a few counts of this clonotype. The chain is built from TRBV4-1 and TRBJ1-1, with D unresolved. The CDR3 length is 15 residues. Trimming took 3 bases from V and 0 from J, leaving 11 bases between them. CDR1 and CDR2 (germline): MGHRA, YSYEKL. CDR3 in DNA: TGCGCCAGCAGCCATGAGCGGTTCTTGAACACTGAAGCTTTCTTT. The encoded protein is CASSHERFLNTEAFF.

The chain links TRBV7-2 to TRBJ1-4; a possible D gene is TRBD1 (5 bases). Trimming took 4 bases from V and 7 from J, leaving 16 bases between them. The CDR3 covers 15 residues. Germline CDR1 SGHTA, CDR2 FQGNSA. CDR3 coding DNA: TGTGCCAGCAGCTCAGACAGCGCCTGGGGTGAAAAACTGTTTTTT. This sequence encodes CASSSDSAWGEKLFF. The full variable domain, with the rest looked up from reference TRBV7-2 and TRBJ1-4, is GAGVSQSPSNKVTEKGKDVELRCDPISGHTALYWYRQSLGQGLEFLIYFQGNSAPDKSGLPSDRFSAERTGGSVSTLTIQRTQQEDSAVYLCASSSDSAWGEKLFFGSGTQLSVL.

This clonotype turned up a few times. This chain uses TRBV20-1 with TRBJ2-7; the match to TRBD1 covers 9 bases. Germline values: CDR1 DFQATT, CDR2 SNEGSKA (reference sequence). This CDR3 has 13 amino acids. V shed 3 bases and J 4 bases; nucleotides not matched to a gene: 4. DNA for the CDR3: TGCAGTGCTAGGCGGACAGGGGAATACGAGCAGTACTTC. The encoded protein is CSARRTGEYEQYF.

The rearrangement uses TRBV29-1 and TRBJ2-3; D is perhaps TRBD1 or TRBD2 (5 bases each). V was trimmed by 4 bases and J by 2 bases, leaving 16 bases between them. The CDR3 covers 15 residues. Germline CDR1 and CDR2: SQVTM and ANQGSEA. The CDR3 is CSVARDRTYTDTQYF. DNA of the CDR3: TGCAGCGTTGCCAGGGACCGGACTTACACAGATACGCAGTATTTT.